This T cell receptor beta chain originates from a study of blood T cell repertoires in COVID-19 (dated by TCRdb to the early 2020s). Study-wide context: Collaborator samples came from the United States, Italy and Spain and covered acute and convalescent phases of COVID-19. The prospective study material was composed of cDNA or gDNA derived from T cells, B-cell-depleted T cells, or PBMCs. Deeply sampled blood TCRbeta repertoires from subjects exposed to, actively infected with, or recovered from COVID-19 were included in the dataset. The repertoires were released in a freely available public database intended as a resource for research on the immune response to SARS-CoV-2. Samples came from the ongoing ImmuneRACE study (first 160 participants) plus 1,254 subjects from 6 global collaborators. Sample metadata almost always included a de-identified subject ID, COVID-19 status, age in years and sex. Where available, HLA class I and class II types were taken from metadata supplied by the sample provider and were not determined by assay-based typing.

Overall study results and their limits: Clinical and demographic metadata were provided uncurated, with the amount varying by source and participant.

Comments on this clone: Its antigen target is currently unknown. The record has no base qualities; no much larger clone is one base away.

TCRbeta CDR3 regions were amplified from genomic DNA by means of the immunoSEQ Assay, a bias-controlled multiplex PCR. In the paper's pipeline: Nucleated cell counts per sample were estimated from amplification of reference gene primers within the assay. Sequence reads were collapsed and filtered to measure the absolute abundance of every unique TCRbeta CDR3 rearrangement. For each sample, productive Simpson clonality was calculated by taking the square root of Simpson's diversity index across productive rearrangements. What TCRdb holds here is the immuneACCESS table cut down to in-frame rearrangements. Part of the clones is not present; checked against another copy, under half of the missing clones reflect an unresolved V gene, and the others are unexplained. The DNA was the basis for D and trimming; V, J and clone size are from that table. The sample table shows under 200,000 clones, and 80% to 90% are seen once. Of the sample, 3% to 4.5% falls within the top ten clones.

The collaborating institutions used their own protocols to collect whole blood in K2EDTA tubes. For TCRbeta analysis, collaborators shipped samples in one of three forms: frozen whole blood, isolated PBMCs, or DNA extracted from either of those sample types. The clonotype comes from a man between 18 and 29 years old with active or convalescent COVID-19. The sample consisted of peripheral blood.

The CDR3 region has the sequence CASSVGGDGYTF. The sequenced DNA is TGTGCCAGCAGCGTAGGGGGGGACGGCTACACCTTC. The rearrangement combines TRBV9 with TRBJ1-2; TRBD1 is a weak D gene call, 5 bases matching. The CDR3 sequence holds 12 residues, the cysteine and phenylalanine included. Just the 36-base CDR3 DNA is kept, in frame starting at base 1. Trimming costs V 0 bases and J 8 bases, and their ends lie 8 bases apart. Based on the germline V gene, the CDR1 and CDR2 sequences are SGDLS and YYNGEE.